This TCR beta chain is drawn from a study of blood T cell repertoires in COVID-19. Study in general: The analysed material was cDNA or gDNA that came from T cells, B-cell-depleted T cells, or PBMCs.

Sequencing was performed with immunoSEQ multiplex PCR; in TCRdb, only in-frame clones are kept and a portion is missing. The table has 110,000 to 150,000 clones, 76% seen once. The CDR3 contains 13 residues. The V and J ends lost 5 bases and 3 bases respectively, with 10 bases between them. Germline V gene lookup returns CDR1 MNHEY and CDR2 SMNVEV (reference sequence). The origin of this receptor is a man aged 55 to 70 with acute or convalescent COVID-19. Sequenced input: peripheral blood. The chain joins TRBV27 to TRBJ2-5; D not resolved. CDR3 nucleotide sequence: TGTGCCAGCAGTCCACTTCAGGAAGAGACCCAGTACTTC. Amino acids: CASSPLQEETQYF.